The clone carrying this T cell receptor (beta chain) has just a few counts. TCRdb independently ran MiXCR on the 5' RACE reads; one entry per CDR3 protein. The table shows 470,000 or so distinct CDR3 sequences, with over 15% occurring only once. This specimen belongs to a study of T-cell memory formation after mild COVID-19. For the study at large: The study found TCR clusters largely donor specific.

CDR1 is DFQATT and CDR2 is SNEGSKA in the germline V gene (reference sequence). V was shortened by 3 bases and J by 4 bases, with 17 bases between the two germline ends. The CDR3 is 15 residues long. Sequenced: PBMCs or a T cell subset sorted from them (not recorded which). The receptor was derived from an adult woman who had mild COVID-19 (a few samples of this study predate the infection). Cell type and time point are not known. This chain connects TRBV20-1 to TRBJ2-3, with D maybe TRBD1 (5 bases). The CDR3 here is CSASSGALSPDTQYF. CDR3 nucleotide sequence: TGCAGTGCTAGCAGTGGGGCCCTGAGTCCAGATACGCAGTATTTT.